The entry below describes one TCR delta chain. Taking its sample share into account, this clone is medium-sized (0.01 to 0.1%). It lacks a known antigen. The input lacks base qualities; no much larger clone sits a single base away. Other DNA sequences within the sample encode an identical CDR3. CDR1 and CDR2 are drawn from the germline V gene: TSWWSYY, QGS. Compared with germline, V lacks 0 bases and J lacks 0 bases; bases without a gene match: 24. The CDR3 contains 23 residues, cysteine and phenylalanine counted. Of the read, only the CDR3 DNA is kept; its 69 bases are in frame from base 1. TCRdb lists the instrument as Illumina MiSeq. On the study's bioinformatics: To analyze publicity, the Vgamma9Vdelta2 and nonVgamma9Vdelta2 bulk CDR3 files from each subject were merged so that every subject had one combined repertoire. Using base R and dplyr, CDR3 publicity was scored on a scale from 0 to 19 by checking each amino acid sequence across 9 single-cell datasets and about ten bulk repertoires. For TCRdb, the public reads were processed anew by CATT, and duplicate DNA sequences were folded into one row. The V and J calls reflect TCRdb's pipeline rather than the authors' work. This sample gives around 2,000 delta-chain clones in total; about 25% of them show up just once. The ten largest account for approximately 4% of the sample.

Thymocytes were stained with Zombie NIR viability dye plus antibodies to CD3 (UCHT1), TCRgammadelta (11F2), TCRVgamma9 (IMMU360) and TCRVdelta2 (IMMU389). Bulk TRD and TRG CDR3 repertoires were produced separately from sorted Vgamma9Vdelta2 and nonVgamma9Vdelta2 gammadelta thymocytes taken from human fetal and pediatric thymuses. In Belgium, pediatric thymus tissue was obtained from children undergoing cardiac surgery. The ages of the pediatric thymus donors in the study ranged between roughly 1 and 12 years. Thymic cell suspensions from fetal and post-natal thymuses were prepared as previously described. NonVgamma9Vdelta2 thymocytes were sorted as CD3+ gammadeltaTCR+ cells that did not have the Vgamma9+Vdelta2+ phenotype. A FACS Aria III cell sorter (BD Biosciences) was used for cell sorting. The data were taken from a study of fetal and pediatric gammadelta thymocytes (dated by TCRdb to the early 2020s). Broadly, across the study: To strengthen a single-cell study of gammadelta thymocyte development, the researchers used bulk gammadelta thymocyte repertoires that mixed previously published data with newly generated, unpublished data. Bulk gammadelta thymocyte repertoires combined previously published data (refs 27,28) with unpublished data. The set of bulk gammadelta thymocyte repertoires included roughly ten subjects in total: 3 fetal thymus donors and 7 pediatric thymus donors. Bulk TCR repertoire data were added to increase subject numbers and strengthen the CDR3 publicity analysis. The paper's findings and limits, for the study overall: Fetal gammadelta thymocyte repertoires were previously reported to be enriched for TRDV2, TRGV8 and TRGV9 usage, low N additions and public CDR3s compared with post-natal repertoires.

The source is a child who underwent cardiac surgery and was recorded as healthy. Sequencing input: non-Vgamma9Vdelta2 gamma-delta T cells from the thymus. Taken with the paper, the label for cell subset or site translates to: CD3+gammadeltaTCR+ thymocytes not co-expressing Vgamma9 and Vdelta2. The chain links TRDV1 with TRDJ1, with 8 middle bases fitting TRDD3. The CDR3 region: CALGELGRLLRRLGERYTDKLIF. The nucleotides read TGTGCTCTTGGGGAACTAGGTCGGCTCCTACGACGGCTGGGGGAGAGGTACACCGATAAACTCATCTTT.